The present T cell receptor beta chain was sequenced within a study of cytomegalovirus exposure and HLA in healthy donors. Study outcomes and limitations: The study labeled 150 to 200 TCR beta chains cytomegalovirus-associated.

A remark on this clone: Its antigen is still unknown. The same CDR3 is also encoded by other DNA sequences in this sample.

The donors were in the approximately 120-subject validation cohort; that cohort was separate from the approximately 670-subject first cohort. Sequencing used immunoSEQ multiplex PCR; TCRdb keeps in-frame clones, though not all of them. This sample has about 240,000 clones; 86% occur once, and the top ten carry about 1.2%. J lost 4 bases, V lost 0 bases, and 4 bases had no gene match. The CDR3 runs to 15 residues. The germline CDR1 and CDR2 sequences are SGHRS and YFSETQ. Sequencing input: PBMCs. This sequence was found in a woman aged 25 to 45 in good health and CMV-seropositive. The chain has TRBV5-1 and TRBJ2-1, with 7 bases matching TRBD2. The CDR3 protein is CASSLVSGAYNEQFF. As DNA, the CDR3 is TGCGCCAGCAGCTTGGTCAGCGGGGCTTACAATGAGCAGTTCTTC.